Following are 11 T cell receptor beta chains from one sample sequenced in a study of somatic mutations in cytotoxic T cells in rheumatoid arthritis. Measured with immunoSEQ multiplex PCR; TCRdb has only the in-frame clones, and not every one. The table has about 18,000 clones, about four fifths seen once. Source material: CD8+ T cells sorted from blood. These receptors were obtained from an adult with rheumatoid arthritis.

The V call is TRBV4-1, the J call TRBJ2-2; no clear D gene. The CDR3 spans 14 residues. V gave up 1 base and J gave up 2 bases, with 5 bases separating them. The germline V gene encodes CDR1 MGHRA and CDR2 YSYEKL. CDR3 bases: TGCGCCAGCAGCCAAGGTCCCAACACCGGGGAGCTGTTTTTT. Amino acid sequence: CASSQGPNTGELFF.

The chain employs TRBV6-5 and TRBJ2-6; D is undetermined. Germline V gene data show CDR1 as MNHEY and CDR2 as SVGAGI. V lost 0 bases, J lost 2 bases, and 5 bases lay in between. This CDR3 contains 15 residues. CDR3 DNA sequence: TGTGCCAGCAGTTACTCAGGGCCTGGGGCCAACGTCCTGACTTTC. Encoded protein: CASSYSGPGANVLTF.

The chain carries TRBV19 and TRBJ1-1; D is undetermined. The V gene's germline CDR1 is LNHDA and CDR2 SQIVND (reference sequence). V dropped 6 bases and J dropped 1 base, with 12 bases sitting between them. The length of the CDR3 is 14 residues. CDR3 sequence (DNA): TGTGCCAGTAGCCCGGCGCGTTGGAACACTGAAGCTTTCTTT. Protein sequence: CASSPARWNTEAFF.

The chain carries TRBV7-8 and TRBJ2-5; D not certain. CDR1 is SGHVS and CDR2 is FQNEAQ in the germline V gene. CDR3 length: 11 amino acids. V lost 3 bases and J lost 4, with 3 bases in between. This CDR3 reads CASSFRETQYF. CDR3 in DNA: TGTGCCAGCAGCTTCCGAGAGACCCAGTACTTC.

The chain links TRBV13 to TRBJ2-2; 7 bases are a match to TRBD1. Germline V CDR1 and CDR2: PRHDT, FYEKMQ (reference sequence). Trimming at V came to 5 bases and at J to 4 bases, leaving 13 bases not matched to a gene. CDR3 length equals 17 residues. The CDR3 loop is CASSRLRDRVRTGELFF. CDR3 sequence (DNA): TGTGCCAGCAGCCGATTGAGAGACAGGGTCCGCACCGGGGAGCTGTTTTTT.

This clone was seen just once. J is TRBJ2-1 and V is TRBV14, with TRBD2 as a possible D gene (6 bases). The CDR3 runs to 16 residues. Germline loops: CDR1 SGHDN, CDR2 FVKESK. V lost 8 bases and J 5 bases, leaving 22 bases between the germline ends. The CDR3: CASSFGIGTPDNEQFF. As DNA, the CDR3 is TGTGCCAGCTCCTTCGGAATCGGGACTCCGGACAATGAGCAGTTCTTC.

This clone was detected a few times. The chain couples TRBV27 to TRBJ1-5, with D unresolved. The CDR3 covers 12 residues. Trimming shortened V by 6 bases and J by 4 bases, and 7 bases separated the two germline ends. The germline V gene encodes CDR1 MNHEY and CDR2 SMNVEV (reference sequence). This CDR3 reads CASSQRNQPQHF. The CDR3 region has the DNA TGTGCCAGCAGCCAAAGAAATCAGCCCCAGCATTTT.

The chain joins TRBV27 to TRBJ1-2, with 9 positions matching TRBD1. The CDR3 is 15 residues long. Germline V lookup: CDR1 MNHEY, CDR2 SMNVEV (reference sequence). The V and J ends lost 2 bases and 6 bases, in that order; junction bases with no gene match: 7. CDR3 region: CASSLEGQGGHGYTF. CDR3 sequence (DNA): TGTGCCAGCAGTTTAGAGGGACAGGGTGGCCATGGCTACACCTTC.

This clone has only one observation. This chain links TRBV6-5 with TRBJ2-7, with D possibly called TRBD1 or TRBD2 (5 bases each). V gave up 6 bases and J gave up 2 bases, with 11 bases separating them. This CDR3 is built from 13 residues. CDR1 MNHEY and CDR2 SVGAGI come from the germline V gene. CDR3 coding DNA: TGTGCCAGCAGAAACCGGGACCCCTACGAGCAGTACTTC. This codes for CASRNRDPYEQYF.

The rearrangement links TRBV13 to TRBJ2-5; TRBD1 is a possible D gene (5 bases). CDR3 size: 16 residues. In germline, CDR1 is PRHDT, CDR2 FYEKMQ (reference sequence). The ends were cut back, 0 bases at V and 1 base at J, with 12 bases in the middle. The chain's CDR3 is CASSLGTQGPQETQYF. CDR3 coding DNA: TGTGCCAGCAGCTTAGGAACCCAGGGCCCCCAAGAGACCCAGTACTTC.

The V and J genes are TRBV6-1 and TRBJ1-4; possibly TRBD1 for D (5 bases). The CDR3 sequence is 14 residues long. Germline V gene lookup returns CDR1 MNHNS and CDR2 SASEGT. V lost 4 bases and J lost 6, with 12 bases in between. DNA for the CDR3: TGTGCCAGCAGTGTAGGGGAAGAATATGAAAAACTGTTTTTT. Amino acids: CASSVGEEYEKLFF.